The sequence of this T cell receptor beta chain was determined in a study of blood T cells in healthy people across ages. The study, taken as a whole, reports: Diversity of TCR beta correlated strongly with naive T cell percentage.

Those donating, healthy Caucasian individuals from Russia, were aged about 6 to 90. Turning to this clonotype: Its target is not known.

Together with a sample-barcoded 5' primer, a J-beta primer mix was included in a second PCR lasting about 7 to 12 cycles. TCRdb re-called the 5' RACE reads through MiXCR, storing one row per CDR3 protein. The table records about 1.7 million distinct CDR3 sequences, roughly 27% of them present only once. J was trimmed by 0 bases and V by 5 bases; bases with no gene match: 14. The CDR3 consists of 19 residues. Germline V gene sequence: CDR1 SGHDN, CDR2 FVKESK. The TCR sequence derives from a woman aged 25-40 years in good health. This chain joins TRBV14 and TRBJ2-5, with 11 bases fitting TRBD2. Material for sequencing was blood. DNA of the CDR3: TGTGCCAGCAGCAAAAGGGACACCCGACTAGCGGGGTACCAAGAGACCCAGTACTTC. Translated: CASSKRDTRLAGYQETQYF.